The source of this TCR beta chain is a study of beta chain features in type 1 diabetes. Every bit of the isolated RNA underwent reverse transcription, so sequencing read expressed TCRB transcripts. Mean read depth for naive, central memory and regulatory T cell samples was several million reads. Assay used: immunoSEQ multiplex PCR; TCRdb lists only in-frame clones, some missing. The table shows about 300,000 clones, with approximately 13% occurring only once. Between the trimmed V and J ends, which lost 4 bases and 2 bases, there was a span of 14 bases. The CDR3 is made up of 15 amino acids. The germline V gene has CDR1 LNHDA and CDR2 SQIVND (reference sequence). Study-level findings and limits: Lower insertion and higher deletion counts appeared at VDJ junctions in type 1 diabetes patients. Naive, central memory and Treg TCRB repertoires appeared more alike in patients than in healthy donors. Shorter TCRB CDR3s, moderately but significantly so, marked every one of the four CD4+ subsets in Type 1 diabetes patients.

This clone showed up just a few times. Its target is unknown. V and J are TRBV19 and TRBJ1-1; D may be TRBD1 (6 bases). Sequencing input: naive CD4+ T cells from blood. The TCR comes from a woman between 18 and 29 years old with type 1 diabetes. CDR3 sequence reads: CASSTPTDSNTEAFF. The DNA of the CDR3 is TGTGCCAGTAGTACCCCCACGGACAGTAACACTGAAGCTTTCTTT.